The rows below give T cell receptor beta chains drawn from one sample of a study of CD8 T cells in Susac syndrome. TCRdb itself ran the immunoSEQ multiplex PCR reads through MiXCR, one entry per CDR3 protein. The sample records around 270,000 distinct CDR3 sequences, around 91% being singletons. The material sequenced was CD8+ T cells from PBMCs. These receptors were collected from a human donor with multiple sclerosis. Both conserved end residues are part of each CDR3. A D gene is named only where the DNA matches it firmly. Expanded clones are given a class, and other clones once, few, many or no size at all.

>TRBD2|.|TRBV20-1|TRBJ2-2
TGCAGTGCTAGGGATGGGACTAGCGGGAGCGAGAACACCGGGGAGCTGTTTTTT
CSARDGTSGSENTGELFF
>TRBD2|.|TRBV28|TRBJ2-2
TGTGCCAGCCGCGCGGGGGGGGTGGACACCGGGGAGCTGTTTTTT
CASRAGGVDTGELFF
>TRBD1|.|TRBV20-1|TRBJ2-5
TGCAGTGCTAGAATTTTCCGGGACAGGGATTTGGAGACCCAGTACTTC
CSARIFRDRDLETQYF
>.|.|TRBV7-9|TRBJ2-7
TGTGCCAGCAGCTTAGGGGGGATGCGGGGCGAGCAGTACTTC
CASSLGGMRGEQYF
>TRBD2|.|TRBV28|TRBJ2-1
TGTGCCAGCAGTTTAAGGGGACTAGCGGACTCCTACAATGAGCAGTTCTTC
CASSLRGLADSYNEQFF
>.|.|TRBV20-1|TRBJ2-1
TGCAGTGCTAGAGATTTGGGAAATGAGCAGTTCTTC
CSARDLGNEQFF
>TRBD2|.|TRBV18|TRBJ2-1
TGTGCCAGCTCACCCACTGAGGGTAGCGGGCACAATGAGCAGTTCTTC
CASSPTEGSGHNEQFF
>TRBD2|few|TRBV12-3/TRBV12-4|TRBJ2-7
TGTGCCAGCAGCTCCCCACTAGCGGGAGCGGTCTACGAGCAGTACTTC
CASSSPLAGAVYEQYF
>TRBD1|.|TRBV5-8|TRBJ1-2
TGTGCCAGCAGCTTCAGGGGGGAATCCGGCTACACCTTC
CASSFRGESGYTF
>.|.|TRBV20-1|TRBJ1-3
TGCAGTGCTAGGTATCCCGACACTGGAAACACCATATATTTT
CSARYPDTGNTIYF
>TRBD1|.|TRBV29-1|TRBJ2-5
TGCAGCGTTGGGGAACAGGGGGTGGAGACCCAGTACTTC
CSVGEQGVETQYF
>.|.|TRBV4-1|TRBJ2-5
TGCGCCAGCAGCTCACCCGTATGGGAGACCCAGTACTTC
CASSSPVWETQYF
>.|.|TRBV4-1|TRBJ1-4
TGCGCCAGCAGCCAAGCTACAGGGATGTTAGGAAAACTGTTTTTT
CASSQATGMLGKLFF
>.|.|TRBV27|TRBJ1-2
TGTGCAAGCGGCCCTTCAAGGAATGGCTACACCTTC
CASGPSRNGYTF
>.|few|TRBV5-6|TRBJ2-7
TGTGCCAGCAGCTTGGATGGGTATTACGAGCAGTACTTC
CASSLDGYYEQYF
>.|few|TRBV30|TRBJ2-7
TGTGCCTGGAGTGTTTGGCGGGTAGACGAGCAGTACTTC
CAWSVWRVDEQYF
>.|.|TRBV28|TRBJ2-5
TGTGCCAGCAGTTCGTACCCTACAGGGCAAGAGACCCAGTACTTC
CASSSYPTGQETQYF
>.|.|TRBV25-1|TRBJ2-3
TGTGCCAGCAGTGAGGGGACGGGGGGCACAGATACGCAGTATTTT
CASSEGTGGTDTQYF
>.|.|TRBV6-2/TRBV6-3|TRBJ2-3
TGTGCCAGCAGTTACTCGGCGTTCGGCACAGATACGCAGTATTTT
CASSYSAFGTDTQYF
>.|.|TRBV10-3|TRBJ1-1
TGTGCCATCAGTGAGGTGGAGGGAGCCTATTTCGAGGACACTGAAGCTTTCTTT
CAISEVEGAYFEDTEAFF
>.|once|TRBV14|TRBJ2-1
TGTGCCAGCAGCCAAGATTCTCGGGCAGGCGGGAATGAGCAGTTCTTC
CASSQDSRAGGNEQFF
>.|.|TRBV30|TRBJ2-7
TGTGCCTGGACCCTCTCCGGCATAACCTACGAGCAGTACTTC
CAWTLSGITYEQYF
>TRBD2|.|TRBV9|TRBJ2-1
TGTGCCAGCAGCGTAGGAATTGGACTAGCGAGTGAGCAGTTCTTC
CASSVGIGLASEQFF
>TRBD1|once|TRBV20-1|TRBJ2-3
TGCAGTGCTATCGGCGGACAGGGTAACACAGATACGCAGTATTTT
CSAIGGQGNTDTQYF
>.|.|TRBV4-1|TRBJ2-3
TGCGCCAGCAGCCAAGTGAATAGCGGCAGGGATTTGTTTGGTACGCAGTATTTT
CASSQVNSGRDLFGTQYF
>TRBD1|.|TRBV28|TRBJ2-7
TGTGCCAGCAGTCAGCGGACAGGGGAAGTAGGGGAGAACTTC
CASSQRTGEVGENF
>TRBD2|.|TRBV14|TRBJ2-1
TGTGCCAGCAGCAACCGACTAGCGGGAGTGGTCAATGAGCAGTTCTTC
CASSNRLAGVVNEQFF
>TRBD1|.|TRBV5-4|TRBJ1-2
TGTGCCAGCAGCTGGGGGACAGGGGAGTTATATGGCTACACCTTC
CASSWGTGELYGYTF
>TRBD1|.|TRBV7-8|TRBJ2-1
TGTGCCAGCAGTACCCAGTCTTGGGACAGCGGTCTAAATGAGCAGTTCTTC
CASSTQSWDSGLNEQFF
>.|.|TRBV27|TRBJ2-7
TGTGCCAGCAGTTTGGGTAGAAAGAGCGAGCAGTACTTC
CASSLGRKSEQYF
>.|.|TRBV20-1|TRBJ2-4
TGCAGTGCTAGAGGTGAAGGGGCCCATGTGGCCAAAAACATTCAGTACTTC
CSARGEGAHVAKNIQYF
>.|few|TRBV7-9|TRBJ2-7
TGTGCCAGCAGCTCCGGCTCGGGACTGAGTGGCAACGAGCAGTACTTC
CASSSGSGLSGNEQYF
>TRBD2|.|TRBV12-3/TRBV12-4|TRBJ2-5
TGTGCCAGCAGTGCCGCGGGACTAGATCAAGAGACCCAGTACTTC
CASSAAGLDQETQYF
>TRBD2|.|TRBV4-2|TRBJ2-2
TGTGCCAGCAGCCACACTAGCGGGGATGGCACCGGGGAGCTGTTTTTT
CASSHTSGDGTGELFF
>.|once|TRBV19|TRBJ1-1
TGTGCCAGTAGTATAGCCAGGGGTTTCACTGAAGCTTTCTTT
CASSIARGFTEAFF
>.|.|TRBV6-1|TRBJ2-7
TGTGCCAGCAGGGACTACCAGAGCTCCTACGAGCAGTACTTC
CASRDYQSSYEQYF
>TRBD1|.|TRBV19|TRBJ1-5
TGTGCCAGTAGTACCGGGGACAGGGGGTACAATCAGCCCCAGCATTTT
CASSTGDRGYNQPQHF
>.|.|TRBV20-1|TRBJ2-1
TGCAGTGCTAGAGATCGGGTAGCAAATGAGCAGTTCTTC
CSARDRVANEQFF
>.|.|TRBV9|TRBJ2-7
TGTGCCAGCAGCGTCACGGCCGCTCGGGAGCAGTACTTC
CASSVTAAREQYF
>.|.|TRBV6-1|TRBJ2-7
TGTGCCAGCAGGGACGTCTCCTACGAGCAGTACTTC
CASRDVSYEQYF
>.|.|TRBV4-1|TRBJ1-2
TGCGCCAGCAGCCTCAATTCTCTCGACATGGGCTATGGCTACACCTTC
CASSLNSLDMGYGYTF
>TRBD2|.|TRBV28|TRBJ2-1
TGTGCCAGCACTTCGGACGAGGGGAGGGTAAACAATGAGCAGTTCTTC
CASTSDEGRVNNEQFF
>.|once|TRBV6-2/TRBV6-3|TRBJ2-7
TGTGCCAGCAGTTACGGGGCCGAGCAGTACTTC
CASSYGAEQYF
>.|.|TRBV25-1|TRBJ1-1
TGTGCCAGCAGTGAAAGGATGAACACTGAAGCTTTCTTT
CASSERMNTEAFF
>.|.|TRBV28|TRBJ2-1
TGTGCCAGCAGCACATCGGGGGAGTCGAGCTACAATGAGCAGTTCTTC
CASSTSGESSYNEQFF
>.|.|TRBV20-1|TRBJ1-4
TGCAGTGCTAGGGAGGATAATGAAAAACTGTTTTTT
CSAREDNEKLFF
>.|once|TRBV2|TRBJ2-1
TGTGCCAGCAGGGCACTCCTCCCAGGGGATGAGCAGTTCTTC
CASRALLPGDEQFF
>TRBD1|.|TRBV19|TRBJ1-5
TGTGCCAGTAGTGTTGGGACAGGGTCGCAGCCCCAGCATTTT
CASSVGTGSQPQHF
>TRBD2|.|TRBV7-2|TRBJ2-2
TGTGCCAGCAGCCTCCGGGACTATCCTACCGGGGAGCTGTTTTTT
CASSLRDYPTGELFF
>TRBD1|once|TRBV15|TRBJ1-1
TGTGCCACCAGGACAGGGGAGGGCACTGAAGCTTTCTTT
CATRTGEGTEAFF
>TRBD1|.|TRBV11-2|TRBJ2-1
TGTGCCAGCAGTCCGGAAGGGGGCAGGGGGCTTTGGGAGCAGTTCTTC
CASSPEGGRGLWEQFF
>TRBD1|.|TRBV7-3|TRBJ2-5
TGTGCCAGCAGCTCCGGGACAGTGGGAGAGACCCAGTACTTC
CASSSGTVGETQYF
>TRBD2|.|TRBV11-2|TRBJ2-7
TGTGCCAGCAGCCTTCTAGCGGGGACCGGCTACGAGCAGTACTTC
CASSLLAGTGYEQYF